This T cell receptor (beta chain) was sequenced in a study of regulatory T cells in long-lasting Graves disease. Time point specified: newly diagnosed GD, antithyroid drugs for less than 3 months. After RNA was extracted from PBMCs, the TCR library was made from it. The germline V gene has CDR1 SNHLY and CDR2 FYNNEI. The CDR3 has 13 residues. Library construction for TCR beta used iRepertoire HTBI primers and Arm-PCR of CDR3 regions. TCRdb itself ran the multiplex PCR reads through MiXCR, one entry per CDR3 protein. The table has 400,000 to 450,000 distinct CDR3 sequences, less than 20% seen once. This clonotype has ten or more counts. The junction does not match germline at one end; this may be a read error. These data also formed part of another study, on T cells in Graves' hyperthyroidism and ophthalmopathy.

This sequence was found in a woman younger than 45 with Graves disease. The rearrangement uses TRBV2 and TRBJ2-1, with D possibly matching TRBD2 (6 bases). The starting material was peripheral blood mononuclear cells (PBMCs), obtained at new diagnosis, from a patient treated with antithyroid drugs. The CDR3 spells CASSVGGYTRVLF. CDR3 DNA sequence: TGTGCCAGCAGTGTGGGGGGATATACTAGGGTACTCTTC.